The sequence of this TCR beta chain was determined in a study of identical twins. Whole-study results and caveats: Beta out-of-frame twin sharing showed a weaker excess. Cross-sectional statistics, not tracking of the same donors, supported the conclusions. Zero-insertion analyses were open to partial confounding by invariant MAIT and iNKT cells.

The donors were all healthy and Caucasian. This clonotype has just a few counts. Antigen specificity is unknown. There are 15 residues in the CDR3. J gave up 0 bases and V 0 bases, and 4 bases lay outside the gene matches. Germline CDR1 DFQATT, CDR2 SNEGSKA (reference sequence). TCRdb re-called the 5' RACE reads through MiXCR, storing one row per CDR3 protein. The data hold roughly 710,000 distinct CDR3 sequences, with over 5% observed a single time. The sample consisted of naive T cells sorted from blood. The sequence was obtained from a man between 18 and 29 years old in good health. The chain carries TRBV20-1 and TRBJ1-1, with TRBD1 identical over 7 bases. The CDR3 protein is CSARELGQVNTEAFF. The CDR3 DNA reads as TGCAGTGCTAGAGAACTAGGACAGGTGAACACTGAAGCTTTCTTT.